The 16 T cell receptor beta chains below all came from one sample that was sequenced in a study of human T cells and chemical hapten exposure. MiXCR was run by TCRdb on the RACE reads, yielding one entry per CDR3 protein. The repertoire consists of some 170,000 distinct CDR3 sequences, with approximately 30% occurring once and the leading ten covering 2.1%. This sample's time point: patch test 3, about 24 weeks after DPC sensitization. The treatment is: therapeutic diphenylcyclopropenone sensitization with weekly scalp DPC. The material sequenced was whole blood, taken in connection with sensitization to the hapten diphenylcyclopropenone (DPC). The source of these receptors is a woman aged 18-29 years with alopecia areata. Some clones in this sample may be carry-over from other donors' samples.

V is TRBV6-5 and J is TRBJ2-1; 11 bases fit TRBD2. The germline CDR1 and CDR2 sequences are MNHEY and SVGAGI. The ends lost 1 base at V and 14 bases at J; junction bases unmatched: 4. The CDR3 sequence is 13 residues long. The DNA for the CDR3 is TGTGCCAGCAGTTACTTAGCGGGAGGGCCGAAGTTCTTC. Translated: CASSYLAGGPKFF.

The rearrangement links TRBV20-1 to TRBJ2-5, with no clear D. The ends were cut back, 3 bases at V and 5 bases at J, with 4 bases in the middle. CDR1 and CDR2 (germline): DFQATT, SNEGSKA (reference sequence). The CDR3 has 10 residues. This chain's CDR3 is CSARIETQYF. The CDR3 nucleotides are TGCAGTGCTAGGATCGAGACCCAGTACTTC.

Here the CDR3 reads CSVGTGQESGYTF. In nucleotides, the CDR3 is TGCAGCGTAGGCACAGGGCAGGAAAGTGGCTACACCTTC. The chain combines TRBV29-1 with TRBJ1-2; D is possibly TRBD1 (6 bases). Germline CDR1 is SQVTM and CDR2 is ANQGSEA. Trimming removed 6 bases at V and 7 bases at J, with 18 bases between. This CDR3 spans 13 amino acids.

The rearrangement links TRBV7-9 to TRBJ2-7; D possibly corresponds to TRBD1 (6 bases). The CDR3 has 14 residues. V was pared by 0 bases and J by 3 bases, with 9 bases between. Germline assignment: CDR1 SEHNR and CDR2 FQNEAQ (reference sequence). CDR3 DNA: TGTGCCAGCAGCTTAGCGGGGGCAGTCTACGAGCAGTACTTC. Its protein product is CASSLAGAVYEQYF.

The CDR3: CASSRRGENIQYF. CDR3 nucleotides: TGTGCCAGCTCCCGCCGGGGCGAAAACATTCAGTACTTC. The rearrangement joins TRBV7-2 to TRBJ2-4; possibly TRBD1 or TRBD2 for D (5 bases each). The CDR3 is 13 amino acids. Germline CDR1 and CDR2: SGHTA and FQGNSA. Trimming took 8 bases from V and 5 from J, leaving 13 bases between them.

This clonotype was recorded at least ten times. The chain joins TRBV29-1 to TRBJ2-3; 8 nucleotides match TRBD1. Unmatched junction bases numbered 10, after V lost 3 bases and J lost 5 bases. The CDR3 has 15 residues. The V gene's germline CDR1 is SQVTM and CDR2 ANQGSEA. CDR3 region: CSVELPRGQIDTQYF. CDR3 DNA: TGCAGCGTTGAGCTCCCCAGGGGGCAAATAGATACGCAGTATTTT.

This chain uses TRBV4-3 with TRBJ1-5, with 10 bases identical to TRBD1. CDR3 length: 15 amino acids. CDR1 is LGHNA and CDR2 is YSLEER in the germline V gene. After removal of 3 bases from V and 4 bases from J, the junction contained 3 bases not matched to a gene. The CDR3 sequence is CASSQRQGANQPQHF. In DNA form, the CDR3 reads TGCGCCAGCAGCCAGAGACAGGGGGCTAATCAGCCCCAGCATTTT.

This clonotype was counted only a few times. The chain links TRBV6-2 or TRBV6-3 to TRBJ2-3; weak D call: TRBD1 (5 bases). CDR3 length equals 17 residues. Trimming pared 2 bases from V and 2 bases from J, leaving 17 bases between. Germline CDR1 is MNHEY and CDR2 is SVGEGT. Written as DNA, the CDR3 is TGTGCCAGCAGTTACACCGAGAGTAAAGGGGCCACAGATACGCAGTATTTT. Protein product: CASSYTESKGATDTQYF.

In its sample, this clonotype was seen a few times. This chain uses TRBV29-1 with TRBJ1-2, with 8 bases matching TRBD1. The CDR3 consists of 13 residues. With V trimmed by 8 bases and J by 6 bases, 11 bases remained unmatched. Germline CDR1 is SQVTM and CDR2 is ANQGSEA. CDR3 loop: CSFARGQKDGYTF. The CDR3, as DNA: TGCAGCTTTGCCAGGGGGCAGAAGGATGGCTACACCTTC.

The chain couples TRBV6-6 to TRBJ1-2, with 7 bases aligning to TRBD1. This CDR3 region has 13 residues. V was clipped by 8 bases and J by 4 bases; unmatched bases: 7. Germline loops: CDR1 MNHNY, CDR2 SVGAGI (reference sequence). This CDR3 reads CASLRDSSYGYTF. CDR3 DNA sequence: TGTGCCAGCCTCCGGGACAGCTCCTATGGCTACACCTTC.

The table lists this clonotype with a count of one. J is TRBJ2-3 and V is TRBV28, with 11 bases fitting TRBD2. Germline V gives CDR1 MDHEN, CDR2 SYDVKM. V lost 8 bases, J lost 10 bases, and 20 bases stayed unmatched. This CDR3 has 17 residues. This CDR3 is CASGLAGGPLRKLSQYF. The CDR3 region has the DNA TGTGCCAGCGGGCTAGCGGGGGGACCCCTCAGAAAATTGTCGCAGTATTTT. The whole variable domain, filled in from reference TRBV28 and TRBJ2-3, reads DVKVTQSSRYLVKRTGEKVFLECVQDMDHENMFWYRQDPGLGLRLIYFSYDVKMKEKGDIPEGYSVSREKKERFSLILESASTNQTSMYLCASGLAGGPLRKLSQYFGPGTRLTVL.

CDR3 sequence reads: CSVEPSGSQAGGYTF. In DNA form, the CDR3 reads TGCAGCGTTGAACCCTCGGGGAGTCAAGCGGGGGGCTACACCTTC. The chain has TRBV29-1 and TRBJ1-2; D unresolved. V gave up 2 bases and J gave up 8 bases, with 21 bases separating them. This CDR3 has 15 amino acids. CDR1 is SQVTM, CDR2 ANQGSEA, per germline.

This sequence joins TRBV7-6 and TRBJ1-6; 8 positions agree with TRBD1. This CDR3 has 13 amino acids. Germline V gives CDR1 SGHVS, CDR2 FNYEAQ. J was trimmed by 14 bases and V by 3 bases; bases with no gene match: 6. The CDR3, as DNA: TGTGCCAGCAGCTTTGACAGGGGTCGTGCCCTCCACTTT. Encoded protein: CASSFDRGRALHF.

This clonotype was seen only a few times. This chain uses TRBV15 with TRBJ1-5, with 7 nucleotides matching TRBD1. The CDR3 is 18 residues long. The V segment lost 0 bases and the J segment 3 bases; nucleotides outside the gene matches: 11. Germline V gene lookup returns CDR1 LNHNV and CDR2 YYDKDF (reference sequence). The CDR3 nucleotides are TGTGCCACCAGCAGAGAGATGGGAGGGGGCGCATCCAATCAGCCCCAGCATTTT. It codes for CATSREMGGGASNQPQHF.

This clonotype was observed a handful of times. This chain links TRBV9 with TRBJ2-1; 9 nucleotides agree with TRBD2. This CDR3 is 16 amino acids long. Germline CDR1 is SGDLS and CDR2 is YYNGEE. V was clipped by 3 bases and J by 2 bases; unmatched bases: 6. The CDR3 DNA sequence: TGTGCCAGCAGCGCATTAGCGGGAGCTACCTACAATGAGCAGTTCTTC. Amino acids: CASSALAGATYNEQFF.

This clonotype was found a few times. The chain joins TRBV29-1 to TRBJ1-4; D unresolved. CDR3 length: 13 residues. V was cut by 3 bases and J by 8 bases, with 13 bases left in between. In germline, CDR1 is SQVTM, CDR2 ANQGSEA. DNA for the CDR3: TGCAGCGTTGAGACGGGGAAGGAGGAAAAACTGTTTTTT. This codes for CSVETGKEEKLFF. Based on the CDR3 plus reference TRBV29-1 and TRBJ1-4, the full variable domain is SAVISQKPSRDICQRGTSLTIQCQVDSQVTMMFWYRQQPGQSLTLIATANQGSEATYESGFVIDKFPISRPNLTFSTLTVSNMSPEDSSIYLCSVETGKEEKLFFGSGTQLSVL.